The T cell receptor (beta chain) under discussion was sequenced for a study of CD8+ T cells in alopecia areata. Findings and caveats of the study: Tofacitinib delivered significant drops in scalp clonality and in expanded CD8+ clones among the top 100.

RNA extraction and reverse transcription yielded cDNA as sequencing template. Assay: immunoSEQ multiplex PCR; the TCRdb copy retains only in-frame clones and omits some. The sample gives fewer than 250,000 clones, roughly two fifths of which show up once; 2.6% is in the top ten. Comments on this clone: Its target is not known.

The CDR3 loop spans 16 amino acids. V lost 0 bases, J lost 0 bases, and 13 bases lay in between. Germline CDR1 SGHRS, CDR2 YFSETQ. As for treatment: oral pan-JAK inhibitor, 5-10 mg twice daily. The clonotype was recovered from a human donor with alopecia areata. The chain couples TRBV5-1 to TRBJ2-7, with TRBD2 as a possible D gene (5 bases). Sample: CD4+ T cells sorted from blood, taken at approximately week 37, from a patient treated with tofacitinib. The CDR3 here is CASSLVAGGSSYEQYF. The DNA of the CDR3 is TGCGCCAGCAGCTTGGTGGCGGGTGGGAGCTCCTACGAGCAGTACTTC.